A single sample is the source of the 14 T cell receptor beta chains below, sequenced in a study of blood T cell repertoires in COVID-19. Sequencing used immunoSEQ multiplex PCR; TCRdb keeps in-frame clones, though not all of them. The table includes some 140,000 clones, 80% to 85% detected once. The sample comprised PBMCs or T cells enriched from blood (not recorded which). Receptors originate from a man in his forties with acute COVID-19.

The chain uses TRBV7-8 and TRBJ2-5, with 9 bases lining up with TRBD1. CDR3 length: 16 residues. Losses at the gene ends were 1 base for V and 5 bases for J; bases not matched to a gene: 8. Germline lookup yields CDR1 SGHVS and CDR2 FQNEAQ. The CDR3 reads CASSLGLQGAGETQYF. The CDR3 DNA is TGTGCCAGCAGCTTAGGATTACAGGGGGCAGGGGAGACCCAGTACTTC.

As regards this clone: In the same sample, other DNA sequences code for this CDR3. This chain links TRBV6-5 with TRBJ2-7; D gene ambiguous. The CDR3 extends over 14 amino acids. With 0 bases removed from V and 0 bases from J, the gap between germline ends came to 6 bases. Germline V gene lookup returns CDR1 MNHEY and CDR2 SVGAGI. CDR3 nucleotide sequence: TGTGCCAGCAGTTACTCGGGCAGCTCCTACGAGCAGTACTTC. Its protein product is CASSYSGSSYEQYF.

The chain has TRBV6-5 and TRBJ2-1; TRBD2 might be the D (7 bases). The CDR3 consists of 15 residues. Germline lookup yields CDR1 MNHEY and CDR2 SVGAGI. V was trimmed by 1 base and J by 7 bases, leaving 14 bases between them. The CDR3 loop reads CASSYLGGARNEQFF. The CDR3, as DNA: TGTGCCAGCAGTTACTTGGGGGGGGCGCGGAATGAGCAGTTCTTC.

The chain is built from TRBV7-2 and TRBJ2-3, with 10 bases matching TRBD2. The J segment lost 3 bases and the V segment lost 4 bases, leaving 4 bases of the junction unmatched. Germline V gene lookup returns CDR1 SGHTA and CDR2 FQGNSA. The CDR3 contains 15 residues. The chain's CDR3 is CASSSRTSGTDTQYF. Written as DNA, the CDR3 is TGTGCCAGCAGCTCCAGGACTAGCGGAACAGATACGCAGTATTTT.

The chain is built from TRBV10-3 and TRBJ1-2; no firm D call. V was cut by 0 bases and J by 6 bases, with 5 bases left in between. The CDR3 has 12 amino acids. In germline, CDR1 is ENHRY, CDR2 SYGVKD. The CDR3 protein is CAISESADGYTF. The CDR3 DNA follows: TGTGCCATCAGTGAGTCAGCGGATGGCTACACCTTC.

The V and J genes are TRBV3-1 (or the pseudogene TRBV3-2) and TRBJ1-2; 9 nucleotides match TRBD1. Germline CDR1 and CDR2: LGHDT and YNNKEL (reference sequence). Trimming took 5 bases from V and 6 from J; bases not matched to a gene: 7. The CDR3 length is 14 residues. Here the CDR3 DNA reads TGTGCCAGCAGCGCGGGACAGGGAAGAGATGGCTACACCTTC. This translates into CASSAGQGRDGYTF.

The chain uses TRBV4-2 and TRBJ1-4, with D maybe TRBD1 (5 bases). The CDR3 consists of 15 residues. Trimming stripped 3 bases from V and 7 bases from J, with 15 bases between. Per germline, CDR1 LGHNA and CDR2 YNFKEQ. The CDR3 sequence is CASSQGSPGGEKLFF. The CDR3 bases are TGTGCCAGCAGCCAGGGCTCTCCCGGGGGTGAAAAACTGTTTTTT.

This chain links TRBV13 with TRBJ2-1, with TRBD1 matching 9 bases. The V segment lost 5 bases and the J segment 7 bases; nucleotides outside the gene matches: 12. This CDR3 is built from 16 residues. The germline V gene encodes CDR1 PRHDT and CDR2 FYEKMQ (reference sequence). The CDR3 loop is CASSQGGTGGWNEQFF. The CDR3, as DNA: TGTGCCAGCAGCCAAGGAGGAACAGGGGGCTGGAATGAGCAGTTCTTC.

The CDR3 nucleotides read TGTGCCAGCAGCCCCGGGTACGGGAGCTCCTACGAGCAGTACTTC. This codes for CASSPGYGSSYEQYF. The rearrangement links TRBV11-2 to TRBJ2-7; the D gene is possibly TRBD2 (6 bases). Germline CDR1 reads SGHAT; CDR2 reads FQNNGV. CDR3 length: 15 amino acids. V was cut by 5 bases and J by 0 bases, with 14 bases left in between.

As DNA, the CDR3 is TGTGCCAGCAGTTTATCGGGCGGGGGTACCTACAATGAGCAGTTCTTC. It yields the protein CASSLSGGGTYNEQFF. The V call is TRBV28, the J call TRBJ2-1; 7 nucleotides match TRBD2. CDR1 MDHEN and CDR2 SYDVKM come from the germline V gene. The CDR3 is made up of 16 amino acids. Germline trimming cut 1 base from V and 2 bases from J; bases unmatched to any gene: 5. The variable domain in full, with the rest retrieved from reference TRBV28 and TRBJ2-1, is DVKVTQSSRYLVKRTGEKVFLECVQDMDHENMFWYRQDPGLGLRLIYFSYDVKMKEKGDIPEGYSVSREKKERFSLILESASTNQTSMYLCASSLSGGGTYNEQFFGPGTRLTVL.

This chain joins TRBV28 and TRBJ1-4; TRBD1 might be the D (6 bases). V lost 10 bases and J lost 5, with 17 bases in between. Germline loops: CDR1 MDHEN, CDR2 SYDVKM. The length of the CDR3 is 14 residues. In DNA, the CDR3 is TGTGCCACCTCCTCGGGGGGGGCGAATGAAAAACTGTTTTTT. Amino acid sequence: CATSSGGANEKLFF.

This clone was detected ten times or more. The chain carries TRBV6-6 and TRBJ2-3, with 8 bases that match TRBD2. J lost 6 bases, V lost 5 bases, and 13 bases had no gene match. Germline loops: CDR1 MNHNY, CDR2 SVGAGI (reference sequence). The CDR3 length is 16 residues. As DNA, the CDR3 is TGTGCCAGCAGTCGAGGACTAGCTAGGGGGTGGGATACGCAGTATTTT. Its protein is CASSRGLARGWDTQYF.

The CDR3: CASSQEPVGGYGANVLTF. The CDR3 DNA reads TGCGCCAGCAGCCAAGAACCCGTAGGAGGGTACGGGGCCAACGTCCTGACTTTC. This chain uses TRBV4-3 with TRBJ2-6, with D maybe TRBD2 (6 bases). Germline V gives CDR1 LGHNA, CDR2 YSLEER. The V gene lost 0 bases and the J gene lost 4 bases, with 16 bases spanning the gap. The CDR3 is 18 amino acids.

The rearrangement uses TRBV4-1 and TRBJ1-2; D gene uncertain. The germline V gene encodes CDR1 MGHRA and CDR2 YSYEKL. The CDR3 extends over 14 amino acids. Between the trimmed V and J ends, which lost 1 base and 8 bases, there was a span of 14 bases. As DNA, the CDR3 is TGCGCCAGCAGCCAAGGCGGGCAGGATCAAGGCTACACCTTC. Its translation: CASSQGGQDQGYTF.